Presented here are 26 T cell receptor beta chains from one specimen sequenced in a study of blood T cell repertoires in COVID-19. The method was immunoSEQ multiplex PCR; TCRdb's version includes in-frame clones alone and lacks a portion of them. Among about 270,000 clones listed, 81% were seen once. The sequenced material came from peripheral blood. The receptors come from a woman aged 60 to 75 with active or convalescent COVID-19.

V is TRBV3-1 (or the pseudogene TRBV3-2) and J is TRBJ1-1, with D tentatively TRBD1 (5 bases). The CDR3 consists of 14 residues. The V end was cut by 4 bases, the J end by 4 bases, with 13 bases between. Germline CDR1 is LGHDT and CDR2 is YNNKEL (reference sequence). CDR3 sequence (DNA): TGTGCCAGCAGCCTCAAGTCCGGGGGCACTGAAGCTTTCTTT. Translated, it gives CASSLKSGGTEAFF.

This clone has a count of ten or more. The chain is built from TRBV5-1 and TRBJ2-4, with 7 positions matching TRBD1. Losses at the gene ends were 7 bases for V and 0 bases for J; bases not matched to a gene: 10. The CDR3 has 16 residues. The germline V gene encodes CDR1 SGHRS and CDR2 YFSETQ. For the CDR3, the DNA is TGCGCCAGCTCGCCGCCGGGACAGCTAGCCAAAAACATTCAGTACTTC. Translation: CASSPPGQLAKNIQYF.

As concerns this clone: The DNA is omitted, as the CDR3 cannot be located on it reliably, and the CDR3 follows TCRdb's listing. The J gene is TRBJ1-3, the V gene TRBV30. Germline V CDR1 and CDR2: GTSNPN, SVGIG (reference sequence). From its first to its last residue, the CDR3 has 16 amino acids. The CDR3 protein is CAWTPVDSVPGNTIYF.

The genes are TRBV7-2 and TRBJ2-5, with 9 bases that match TRBD2. The germline gives CDR1 SGHTA, CDR2 FQGNSA. The CDR3 totals 14 residues. V shed 6 bases, J shed 3 bases, and the junction held 5 bases outside the gene matches. CDR3 coding DNA: TGTGCCAGCAGATCAGCGGGGGGCAAAGAGACCCAGTACTTC. As protein: CASRSAGGKETQYF.

This rearrangement joins TRBV7-8 to TRBJ2-3; 8 bases match TRBD2. Germline V gene data show CDR1 as SGHVS and CDR2 as FQNEAQ. Trimming at V came to 1 base and at J to 2 bases, leaving 5 bases not matched to a gene. The CDR3 contains 16 residues. The chain's CDR3 is CASSLGVAGLTDTQYF. CDR3 sequence (DNA): TGTGCCAGCAGCTTAGGGGTAGCGGGGCTCACAGATACGCAGTATTTT.

V is TRBV6-5 and J is TRBJ2-5; TRBD2 matches 7 bases. Germline V gene lookup returns CDR1 MNHEY and CDR2 SVGAGI. V lost 2 bases, J lost 4 bases, and 7 bases stayed unmatched. This CDR3 spans 15 amino acids. CDR3 loop: CASSYRTRERETQYF. Written as DNA, the CDR3 is TGTGCCAGCAGTTACCGGACTAGGGAAAGAGAGACCCAGTACTTC.

This clone was observed a handful of times. The genes are TRBV5-1 and TRBJ2-1; D unclear. Germline-derived CDR1 and CDR2 are SGHRS and YFSETQ. V dropped 2 bases and J dropped 8 bases, with 11 bases sitting between them. This CDR3 has 13 residues. CDR3 nucleotides: TGCGCCAGCAGCTTAACACAGTTACATGAGCAGTTCTTC. It is translated as CASSLTQLHEQFF.

The chain recombines TRBV4-3 with TRBJ2-3, with D possibly matching TRBD2 (6 bases). This CDR3 comprises 15 residues. The ends were cut back, 4 bases at V and 3 bases at J, with 14 bases in the middle. Germline values: CDR1 LGHNA, CDR2 YSLEER. CDR3 in amino acids: CASSRKTRETDTQYF. DNA of the CDR3: TGCGCCAGCAGCCGGAAGACTAGGGAGACAGATACGCAGTATTTT.

The chain links TRBV12-5 to TRBJ1-1; 8 nucleotides align to TRBD1. V trimming: 2 bases; J trimming: 6 bases; junction bases outside the gene matches: 5. CDR3 length: 14 residues. Germline-derived CDR1 and CDR2 are LGHNT and FRNRAP. CDR3 in amino acids: CASGLQGAGAEAFF. CDR3 DNA sequence: TGTGCTAGTGGTTTGCAGGGGGCCGGGGCTGAAGCTTTCTTT.

The chain carries TRBV24-1 and TRBJ2-1; tentative D call: TRBD2 (7 bases). The CDR3 has 14 residues. Per the germline V gene, CDR1 is KGHDR and CDR2 is SFDVKD. V shed 8 bases and J shed 2 bases, with 12 bases lying between them. DNA for the CDR3: TGTGCCACCACCGGGGGGCCCCCCTACAATGAGCAGTTCTTC. Protein: CATTGGPPYNEQFF.

The rearrangement links TRBV21-1 to TRBJ2-1; the table's TRBD1 call for D was not verified on the DNA. TRBV21-1 is designated a pseudogene. CDR3 length equals 17 residues. The CDR3 nucleotides read TGTGCCAGCAGCAAAGCGCCGTCGGGACAGGGTAACAATGAGCAGTTCTTC. It encodes CASSKAPSGQGNNEQFF.

The CDR3 DNA reads as TGTGCCAGCAGGGATAGCGGGGGGGCCCACAATGAGCAGTTCTTC. Translation gives CASRDSGGAHNEQFF. The chain links TRBV6-4 to TRBJ2-1, with 11 bases fitting TRBD2. V shed 6 bases, J shed 5 bases, and the junction held 6 bases outside the gene matches. This CDR3 has 15 amino acids. Per the germline V gene, CDR1 is MRHNA and CDR2 is SNTAGT.

V usage is TRBV29-1 and J usage is TRBJ1-2; D gene ambiguous. CDR3 length: 12 residues. V was clipped by 3 bases and J by 5 bases, with 10 bases between them. Per the germline V gene, CDR1 is SQVTM and CDR2 is ANQGSEA. The CDR3 protein is CSVDRRDYGYTF. DNA for the CDR3: TGCAGCGTTGACCGGCGGGATTATGGCTACACCTTC.

This clone was seen only once. The chain is built from TRBV9 and TRBJ2-1; 10 nucleotides agree with TRBD1. V lost 6 bases and J lost 5; bases outside the gene matches: 5. Germline V gene sequence: CDR1 SGDLS, CDR2 YYNGEE. This CDR3 is 14 amino acids long. CDR3 bases: TGTGCCAGCACCTCGGGACAGGGGAACAATGAGCAGTTCTTC. It specifies CASTSGQGNNEQFF. Complete variable domain (other parts from reference TRBV9 and TRBJ2-1): DSGVTQTPKHLITATGQRVTLRCSPRSGDLSVYWYQQSLDQGLQFLIQYYNGEERAKGNILERFSAQQFPDLHSELNLSSLELGDSALYFCASTSGQGNNEQFFGPGTRLTVL.

The rearrangement uses TRBV5-1 and TRBJ2-2; D remains unclear. V lost 0 bases and J 4 bases, leaving 10 bases between the germline ends. Per germline, CDR1 SGHRS and CDR2 YFSETQ. The CDR3 covers 15 residues. CDR3 DNA: TGCGCCAGCAGCTTGGCCGAGGTTAGCACCGGGGAGCTGTTTTTT. This codes for CASSLAEVSTGELFF.

J is TRBJ1-2 and V is TRBV7-3, with 8 bases that match TRBD1. The CDR3 length is 14 residues. V dropped 4 bases and J dropped 3; count of bases not matched to a gene: 4. Germline V gene data show CDR1 as SGHTA and CDR2 as FQGTGA. CDR3 loop: CASSSQGADYGYTF. In nucleotides, the CDR3 is TGTGCCAGCAGCTCTCAGGGGGCCGACTATGGCTACACCTTC.

This clone turned up a few times. This chain links TRBV19 with TRBJ2-7, with D unresolved. The CDR3 has 13 amino acids. V gave up 5 bases and J gave up 0 bases, with 8 bases separating them. The germline gives CDR1 LNHDA, CDR2 SQIVND (reference sequence). CDR3 bases: TGTGCCAGTAGTTCACCGGGCTCCTACGAGCAGTACTTC. Translating it yields CASSSPGSYEQYF.

This chain connects TRBV12-3 or TRBV12-4 to TRBJ1-5, with D perhaps matching TRBD1 (5 bases). This CDR3 is 13 amino acids long. V was pared by 8 bases and J by 6 bases, with 14 bases between. The CDR3 DNA reads TGTGCCAGCCTGGGGGGGTGGGCTCAGCCCCAGCATTTT. It yields the protein CASLGGWAQPQHF.

The rearrangement links TRBV3-1 (or the pseudogene TRBV3-2) to TRBJ2-1, with a weak D call TRBD2 (6 bases). There are 13 residues in the CDR3. Germline V gives CDR1 LGHDT, CDR2 YNNKEL (reference sequence). Trimming removed 4 bases at V and 8 bases at J, with 12 bases between. CDR3: CASSPRESDEQFF. Here the CDR3 DNA reads TGTGCCAGCAGCCCCCGGGAGTCTGATGAGCAGTTCTTC.

The gene calls are TRBV15 and TRBJ1-4, with D tentatively TRBD1 (6 bases). Germline CDR1 and CDR2: LNHNV and YYDKDF (reference sequence). V was cut by 5 bases and J by 2 bases, with 12 bases left in between. The CDR3 extends over 15 amino acids. CDR3 nucleotides: TGTGCCACCAGCTTTACAGGGAAGACTAATGAAAAACTGTTTTTT. It yields the protein CATSFTGKTNEKLFF. Full variable domain (rest looked up from reference TRBV15 and TRBJ1-4): DAMVIQNPRYQVTQFGKPVTLSCSQTLNHNVMYWYQQKSSQAPKLLFHYYDKDFNNEADTPDNFQSRRPNTSFCFLDIRSPGLGDTAMYLCATSFTGKTNEKLFFGSGTQLSVL.

As to this clone: Compared with germline, one end of the junction differs, possibly owing to a read error. V and J are TRBV7-7 and TRBJ2-1, with 9 bases matching TRBD1. The CDR3 totals 18 residues. Germline CDR1 SSHAT, CDR2 FNYEAQ (reference sequence). The CDR3 DNA sequence: TGTGCTAGCAGCTTAGGGGCCCCCGGGACAGGGCACTACAATGAGCAGTTCTTC. Its protein is CASSLGAPGTGHYNEQFF.

The genes are TRBV10-3 and TRBJ1-1; the match to TRBD1 covers 7 bases. This CDR3 spans 18 amino acids. The junction had 12 bases not matched to a gene; V was cut back by 0 bases and J by 2 bases. Germline values: CDR1 ENHRY, CDR2 SYGVKD. As DNA, the CDR3 is TGTGCCATCAGTGAGTCGAATTTAACAGGGGTAAGAAACACTGAAGCTTTCTTT. It yields the protein CAISESNLTGVRNTEAFF.

CDR3 bases: TGTGCCAGCAGTTATCTAGCGGGGGCGTCAGATACGCAGTATTTT. This gives the protein CASSYLAGASDTQYF. The V and J genes are TRBV6-6 and TRBJ2-3; 10 positions match TRBD2. The V segment lost 3 bases and the J segment 4 bases; nucleotides outside the gene matches: 4. CDR1 MNHNY and CDR2 SVGAGI come from the germline V gene (reference sequence). The CDR3 length is 15 residues.

This clone was seen once. The rearrangement links TRBV6-1 to TRBJ1-1, with D unclear. The V gene's germline CDR1 is MNHNS and CDR2 SASEGT. Trimming left V 2 bases short and J 0 bases short, with 4 bases between. This CDR3 has 13 residues. The CDR3: CASSEQLNTEAFF. CDR3 DNA sequence: TGTGCCAGCAGTGAACAGTTGAACACTGAAGCTTTCTTT.

This chain's CDR3 is CASSFGGAGEQFF. CDR3 DNA sequence: TGTGCCAGCAGTTTCGGGGGGGCCGGTGAGCAGTTCTTC. The V and J genes are TRBV7-2 and TRBJ2-1, with TRBD2 identical over 8 bases. J was trimmed by 9 bases and V by 6 bases; bases with no gene match: 7. The CDR3 spans 13 residues. The germline V gene encodes CDR1 SGHTA and CDR2 FQGNSA.

The rearrangement uses TRBV15 and TRBJ2-7; weak D call: TRBD2 (5 bases). Germline V CDR1 and CDR2: LNHNV, YYDKDF (reference sequence). This CDR3 contains 18 residues. Trimming pared 0 bases from V and 0 bases from J, leaving 18 bases between. The CDR3 sequence is CATSRDWAAGTFSYEQYF. In nucleotides, the CDR3 is TGTGCCACCAGCAGAGATTGGGCTGCGGGTACGTTCTCCTACGAGCAGTACTTC.